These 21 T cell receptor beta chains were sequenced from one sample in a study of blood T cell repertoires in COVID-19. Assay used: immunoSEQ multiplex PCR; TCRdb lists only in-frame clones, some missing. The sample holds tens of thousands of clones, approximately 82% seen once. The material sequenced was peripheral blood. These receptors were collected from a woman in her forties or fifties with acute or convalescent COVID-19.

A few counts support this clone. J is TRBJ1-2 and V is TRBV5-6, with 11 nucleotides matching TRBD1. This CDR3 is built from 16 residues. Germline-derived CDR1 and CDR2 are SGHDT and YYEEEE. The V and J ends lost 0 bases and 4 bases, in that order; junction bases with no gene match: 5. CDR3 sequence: CASSLGDRGSGYGYTF. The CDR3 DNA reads TGTGCCAGCAGCTTGGGGGACAGGGGGTCCGGCTATGGCTACACCTTC.

The CDR3 here is CASSLNGGGPETQYF. CDR3 sequence (DNA): TGCGCCAGCAGCTTGAACGGCGGGGGGCCAGAGACCCAGTACTTC. The chain couples TRBV5-1 to TRBJ2-5; 8 positions agree with TRBD2. With V trimmed by 1 base and J by 4 bases, 6 bases remained unmatched. This CDR3 is built from 15 residues. Germline V lookup: CDR1 SGHRS, CDR2 YFSETQ.

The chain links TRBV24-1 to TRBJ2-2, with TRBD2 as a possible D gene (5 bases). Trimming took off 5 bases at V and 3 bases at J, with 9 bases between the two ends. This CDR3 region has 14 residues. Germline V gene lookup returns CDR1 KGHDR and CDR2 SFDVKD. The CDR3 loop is CATSAPEDTGELFF. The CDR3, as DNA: TGTGCCACCAGTGCCCCGGAGGACACCGGGGAGCTGTTTTTT.

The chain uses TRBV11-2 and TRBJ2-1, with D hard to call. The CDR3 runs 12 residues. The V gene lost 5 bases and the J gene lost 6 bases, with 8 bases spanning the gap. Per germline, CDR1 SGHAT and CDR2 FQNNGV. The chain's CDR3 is CASSPTFNEQFF. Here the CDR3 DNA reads TGTGCCAGCAGCCCCACATTCAATGAGCAGTTCTTC.

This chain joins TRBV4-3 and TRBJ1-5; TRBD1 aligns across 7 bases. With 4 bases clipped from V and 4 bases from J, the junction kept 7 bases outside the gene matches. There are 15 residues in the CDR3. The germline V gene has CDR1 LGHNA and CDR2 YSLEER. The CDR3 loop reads CASSRTRDRNQPQHF. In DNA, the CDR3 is TGCGCCAGCAGCCGAACTCGGGACAGAAATCAGCCCCAGCATTTT.

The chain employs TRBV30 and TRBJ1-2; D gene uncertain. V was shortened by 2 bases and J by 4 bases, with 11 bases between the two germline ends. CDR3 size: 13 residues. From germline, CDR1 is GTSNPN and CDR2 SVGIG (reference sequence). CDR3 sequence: CAWSPPGSYGYTF. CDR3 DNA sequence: TGTGCCTGGAGTCCCCCCGGGAGCTATGGCTACACCTTC. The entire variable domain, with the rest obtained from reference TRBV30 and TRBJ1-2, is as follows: SQTIHQWPATLVQPVGSPLSLECTVEGTSNPNLYWYRQAAGRGLQLLFYSVGIGQISSEVPQNLSASRPQDRQFILSSKKLLLSDSGFYLCAWSPPGSYGYTFGSGTRLTVV.

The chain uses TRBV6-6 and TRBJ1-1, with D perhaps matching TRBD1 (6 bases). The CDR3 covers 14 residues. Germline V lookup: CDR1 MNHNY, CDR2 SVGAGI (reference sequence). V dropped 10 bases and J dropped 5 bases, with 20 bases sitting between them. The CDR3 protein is CATKGGRPRTEAFF. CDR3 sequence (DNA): TGTGCCACAAAGGGGGGGAGACCGAGGACTGAAGCTTTCTTT.

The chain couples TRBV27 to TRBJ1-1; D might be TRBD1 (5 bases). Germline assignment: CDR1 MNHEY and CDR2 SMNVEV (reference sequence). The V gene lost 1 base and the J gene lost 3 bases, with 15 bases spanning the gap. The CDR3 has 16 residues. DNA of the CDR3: TGTGCCAGCAGTTTATATTCAGGGTACGGTGACACTGAAGCTTTCTTT. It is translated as CASSLYSGYGDTEAFF.

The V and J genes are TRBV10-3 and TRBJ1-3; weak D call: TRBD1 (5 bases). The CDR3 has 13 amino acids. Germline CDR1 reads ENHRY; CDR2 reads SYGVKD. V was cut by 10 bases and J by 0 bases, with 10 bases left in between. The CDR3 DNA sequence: TGTGCCACCTCAGGGTTCTCTGGAAACACCATATATTTT. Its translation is CATSGFSGNTIYF.

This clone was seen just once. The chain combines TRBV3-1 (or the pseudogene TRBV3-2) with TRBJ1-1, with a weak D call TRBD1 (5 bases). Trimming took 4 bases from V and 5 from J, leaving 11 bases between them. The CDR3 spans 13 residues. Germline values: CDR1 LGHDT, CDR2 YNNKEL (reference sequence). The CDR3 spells CASSLGHTTEAFF. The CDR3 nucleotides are TGTGCCAGCAGCCTTGGACATACTACTGAAGCTTTCTTT.

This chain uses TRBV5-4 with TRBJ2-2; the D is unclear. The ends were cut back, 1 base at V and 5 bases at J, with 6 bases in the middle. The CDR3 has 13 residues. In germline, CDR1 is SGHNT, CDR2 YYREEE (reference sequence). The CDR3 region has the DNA TGTGCCAGCAGCTTGATAGTGACCGGGGAGCTGTTTTTT. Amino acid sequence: CASSLIVTGELFF.

In nucleotides, the CDR3 is TGTGCCAGCAGCCAAGGGACAGGGGAAGGTACGCAGTATTTT. It is translated as CASSQGTGEGTQYF. The V gene is TRBV3-1 (or the pseudogene TRBV3-2), the J gene TRBJ2-3; 9 bases are a match to TRBD1. V lost 1 base to trimming and J lost 8 bases; unmatched junction nucleotides: 4. This CDR3 comprises 14 residues. Germline V lookup: CDR1 LGHDT, CDR2 YNNKEL (reference sequence).

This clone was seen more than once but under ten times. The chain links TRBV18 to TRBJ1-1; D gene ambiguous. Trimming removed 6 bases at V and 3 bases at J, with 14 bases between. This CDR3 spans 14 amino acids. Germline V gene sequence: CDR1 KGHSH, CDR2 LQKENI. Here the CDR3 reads CASSRNGADTEAFF. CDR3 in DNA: TGTGCCAGCTCTCGAAATGGAGCAGACACTGAAGCTTTCTTT.

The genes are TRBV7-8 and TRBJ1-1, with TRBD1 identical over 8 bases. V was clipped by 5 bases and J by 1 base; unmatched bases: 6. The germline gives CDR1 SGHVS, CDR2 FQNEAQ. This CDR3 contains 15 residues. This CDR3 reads CASSPLGQENTEAFF. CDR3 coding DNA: TGTGCCAGCAGCCCCCTGGGACAGGAGAACACTGAAGCTTTCTTT.

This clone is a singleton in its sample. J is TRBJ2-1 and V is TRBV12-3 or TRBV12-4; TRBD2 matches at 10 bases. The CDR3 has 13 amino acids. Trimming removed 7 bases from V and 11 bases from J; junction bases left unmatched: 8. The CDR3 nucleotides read TGTGCCAGCACTCTAGCGGGAGCAATTAAGCAGTTCTTC. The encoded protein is CASTLAGAIKQFF.

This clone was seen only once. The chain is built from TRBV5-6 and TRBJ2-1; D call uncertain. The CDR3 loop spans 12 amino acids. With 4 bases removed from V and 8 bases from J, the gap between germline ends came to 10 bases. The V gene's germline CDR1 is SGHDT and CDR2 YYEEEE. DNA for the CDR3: TGTGCCAGCAGCCAGGTAGACGATGAGCAGTTCTTC. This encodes CASSQVDDEQFF.

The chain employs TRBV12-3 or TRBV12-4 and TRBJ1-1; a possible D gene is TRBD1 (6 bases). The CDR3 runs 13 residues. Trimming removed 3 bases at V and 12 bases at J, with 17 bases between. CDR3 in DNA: TGTGCCAGCAGTTTTCCCGTAAAGGGGGAGTCTTTCTTT. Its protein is CASSFPVKGESFF.

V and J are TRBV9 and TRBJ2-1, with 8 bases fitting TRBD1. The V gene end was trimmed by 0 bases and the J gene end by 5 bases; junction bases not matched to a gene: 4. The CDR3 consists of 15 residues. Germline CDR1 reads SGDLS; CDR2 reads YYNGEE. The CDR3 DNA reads TGTGCCAGCAGCGTAGTAGGGGACAGGCACAATGAGCAGTTCTTC. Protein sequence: CASSVVGDRHNEQFF.

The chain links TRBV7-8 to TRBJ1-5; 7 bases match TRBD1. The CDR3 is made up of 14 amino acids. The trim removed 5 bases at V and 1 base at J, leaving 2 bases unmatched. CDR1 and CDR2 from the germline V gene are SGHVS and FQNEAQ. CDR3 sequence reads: CASSSRGSNQPQHF. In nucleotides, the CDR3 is TGTGCCAGCAGCAGCAGGGGGAGCAATCAGCCCCAGCATTTT.

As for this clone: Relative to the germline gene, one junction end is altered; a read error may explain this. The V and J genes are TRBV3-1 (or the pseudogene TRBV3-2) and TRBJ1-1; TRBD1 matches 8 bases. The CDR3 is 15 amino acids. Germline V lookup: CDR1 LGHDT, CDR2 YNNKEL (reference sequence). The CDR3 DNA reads TGTGCCGGCAGCCAGCCTAACAGGGGGGACACTGAAGCTTTCTTT. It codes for CAGSQPNRGDTEAFF.

In DNA form, the CDR3 reads TGTGCCAGCAGTTTATCGGGACAGGGGATCTATGGCTACACCTTC. Residues: CASSLSGQGIYGYTF. The chain carries TRBV27 and TRBJ1-2, with 10 bases lining up with TRBD1. The CDR3 contains 15 residues. Per the germline V gene, CDR1 is MNHEY and CDR2 is SMNVEV (reference sequence). With 0 bases clipped from V and 4 bases from J, the junction kept 2 bases outside the gene matches.